This TCR beta chain was observed in a study of blood T cell repertoires in COVID-19 (TCRdb year 2020). Study-wide context: Samples from collaborators originated in the United States, Italy and Spain and spanned both the acute and convalescent phases of COVID-19. The repertoires were made available in a free public database intended to serve as a resource for research on the immune response to SARS-CoV-2. Sample metadata almost always included a de-identified subject ID, COVID-19 status, age in years and sex. HLA class I and class II types, where available, came from metadata supplied by the sample provider rather than from assay-based typing. The material from the prospective study consisted of cDNA or gDNA derived from T cells, B-cell-depleted T cells, or PBMCs. The dataset comprised deeply sampled blood TCRbeta repertoires from subjects exposed to, actively infected with, or recovered from COVID-19. The samples were drawn from the first 160 participants of the ongoing ImmuneRACE study and from 1,254 subjects provided by 6 global collaborators.

At one collaborating source in Seattle, patients were enrolled during active infection and were followed longitudinally through the course of disease. Each collaborating institution followed its own protocols to collect whole blood in K2EDTA tubes. For TCRbeta analysis, collaborators shipped samples in one of three forms: frozen whole blood, isolated PBMCs, or DNA extracted from either of those sample types. The CDR3 goes from the cysteine to the phenylalanine over 15 residues. Only the CDR3 DNA stays, 45 bases, in frame from base 1. Taken from the germline V gene, the CDR1 and CDR2 loops are SGHRS and YFSETQ. Germline trimming: 3 bases from V, 3 bases from J; junction bases outside gene matches: 4. Paper-wide results and their limitations: How much clinical and demographic metadata was included differed by source and by participant, and the metadata was provided uncurated.

The immunoSEQ Assay, a bias-controlled multiplex PCR, was used to amplify TCRbeta CDR3 regions from genomic DNA. Regarding the original processing steps: Within the assay, amplification of reference gene primers was used to estimate how many nucleated cells each sample contained. To quantify the absolute abundance of each unique TCRbeta CDR3 rearrangement, sequence reads were collapsed and filtered. For each sample, productive Simpson clonality was calculated by taking the square root of Simpson's diversity index across productive rearrangements. The table was pulled from immuneACCESS by TCRdb, which kept in-frame rearrangements only. Such tables lose some clones; where checked, under half of the loss comes from unresolved V genes, and the rest has no known cause. The DNA gave D and trimming, while V, J and clone size come from that table. Recorded for this sample are approximately 280,000 clones; 65% to 85% of them occurred a single time. Almost 1.5% of the sample is in the top ten clones.

To note about this clone: The antigen this receptor binds is unknown. The record has no base qualities; no much larger clone is one base away.

This TCR derives from a human donor with COVID-19, enrolled during active disease. The donor label of this sample is uncertain. Sequencing input: peripheral blood. The rearranged segments are TRBV5-1 and TRBJ2-1, and TRBD1 matches 9 of the central bases. The CDR3 region has the sequence CASSSGQGYYNEQFF. At the DNA level, the sequence is TGCGCCAGCAGCTCAGGACAGGGGTACTACAATGAGCAGTTCTTC. With the rest looked up from the reference TRBV5-1 and TRBJ2-1 genes rather than sequenced, the full variable domain is KAGVTQTPRYLIKTRGQQVTLSCSPISGHRSVSWYQQTPGQGLQFLFEYFSETQRNKGNFPGRFSGRQFSNSRSEMNVSTLELGDSALYLCASSSGQGYYNEQFFGPGTRLTVL.